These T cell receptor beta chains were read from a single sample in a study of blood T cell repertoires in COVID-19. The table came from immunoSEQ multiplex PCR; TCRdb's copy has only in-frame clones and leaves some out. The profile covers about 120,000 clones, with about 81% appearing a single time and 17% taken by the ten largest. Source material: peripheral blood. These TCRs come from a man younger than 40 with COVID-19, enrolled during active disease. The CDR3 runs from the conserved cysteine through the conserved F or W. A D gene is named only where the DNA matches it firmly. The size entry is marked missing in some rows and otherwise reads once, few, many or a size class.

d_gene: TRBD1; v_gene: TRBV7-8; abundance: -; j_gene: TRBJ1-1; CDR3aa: CASSLQGGSTEAFF; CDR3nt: TGTGCCAGCAGCTTACAAGGGGGCTCTACTGAAGCTTTCTTT
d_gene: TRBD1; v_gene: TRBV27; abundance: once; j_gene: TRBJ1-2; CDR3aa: CASKRDRGQGYTF; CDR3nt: TGTGCCAGTAAACGGGACAGGGGGCAGGGCTACACCTTC
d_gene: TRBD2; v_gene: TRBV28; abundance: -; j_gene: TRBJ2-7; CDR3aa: CASSSLAGGIYEQYF; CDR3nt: TGTGCCAGCAGTTCACTAGCGGGAGGGATCTACGAGCAGTACTTC
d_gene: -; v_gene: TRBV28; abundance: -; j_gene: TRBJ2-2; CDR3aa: CASSPGLTGELFF; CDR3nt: TGTGCCAGCAGTCCAGGGCTTACCGGGGAGCTGTTTTTT
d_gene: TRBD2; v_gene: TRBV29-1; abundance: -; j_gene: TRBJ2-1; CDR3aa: CSAGKLAGGPGANEQFF; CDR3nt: TGCAGCGCGGGAAAACTAGCGGGAGGGCCGGGGGCCAATGAGCAGTTCTTC
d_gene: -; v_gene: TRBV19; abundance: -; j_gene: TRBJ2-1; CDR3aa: CASSIFNGERNEQFF; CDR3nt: TGTGCCAGTAGTATTTTCAACGGGGAGCGCAATGAGCAGTTCTTC
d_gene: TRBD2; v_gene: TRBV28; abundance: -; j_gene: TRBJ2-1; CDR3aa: CASSPLAGRANLNEQFF; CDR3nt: TGTGCCAGCAGTCCCTTGGCCGGGAGGGCCAATTTGAATGAGCAGTTCTTC
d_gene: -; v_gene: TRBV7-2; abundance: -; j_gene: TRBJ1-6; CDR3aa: CASSFTDSPLHF; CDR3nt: TGTGCCAGCAGCTTTACGGATTCACCCCTCCACTTT
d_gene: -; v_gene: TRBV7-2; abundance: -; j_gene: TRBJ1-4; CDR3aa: CASSSYREKGEKLFF; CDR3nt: TGTGCCAGCAGCAGCTACAGGGAGAAGGGTGAAAAACTGTTTTTT
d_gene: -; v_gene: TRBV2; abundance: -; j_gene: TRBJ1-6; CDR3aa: CASRTSLRGLNSPLHF; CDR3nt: TGTGCCAGCAGGACCTCGTTACGGGGATTAAATTCACCCCTCCACTTT
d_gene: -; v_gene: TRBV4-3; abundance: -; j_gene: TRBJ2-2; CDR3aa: CASSQEALYASNTGELFF; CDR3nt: TGCGCCAGCAGCCAAGAGGCTCTTTACGCCTCGAACACCGGGGAGCTGTTTTTT
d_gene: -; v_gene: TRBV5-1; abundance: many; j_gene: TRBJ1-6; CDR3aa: CASSPAGKESPLHF; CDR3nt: TGCGCCAGCAGCCCAGCCGGGAAGGAGTCACCCCTCCACTTT
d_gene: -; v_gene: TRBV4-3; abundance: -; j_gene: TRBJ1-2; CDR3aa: CASSQDPGGLVGYTF; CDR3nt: TGCGCCAGCAGCCAAGATCCGGGAGGGTTGGTTGGCTACACCTTC
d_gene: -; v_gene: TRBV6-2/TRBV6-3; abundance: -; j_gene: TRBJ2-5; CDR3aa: CASSYSEQETQYF; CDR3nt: TGTGCCAGCAGTTATTCAGAACAAGAGACCCAGTACTTC
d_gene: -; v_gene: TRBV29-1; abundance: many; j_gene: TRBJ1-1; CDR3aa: CSVEVGRANTEAFF; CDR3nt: TGCAGCGTTGAAGTGGGCCGAGCGAACACTGAAGCTTTCTTT
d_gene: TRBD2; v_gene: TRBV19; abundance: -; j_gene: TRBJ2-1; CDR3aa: CASSHSSGRSYNEQFF; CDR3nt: TGTGCCAGTAGCCATTCCAGCGGGAGATCCTACAATGAGCAGTTCTTC
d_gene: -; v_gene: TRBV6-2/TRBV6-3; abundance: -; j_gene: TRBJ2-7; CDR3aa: CASSYERAGYYEQYF; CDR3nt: TGTGCCAGCAGTTACGAGCGGGCGGGCTACTACGAGCAGTACTTC
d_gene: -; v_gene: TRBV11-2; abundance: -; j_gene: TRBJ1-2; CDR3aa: CASSSEQGYGYTF; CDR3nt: TGTGCCAGCAGCTCTGAACAGGGCTATGGCTACACCTTC
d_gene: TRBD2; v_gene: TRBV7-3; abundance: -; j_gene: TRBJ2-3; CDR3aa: CASSLGTSGGTDTQYF; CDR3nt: TGTGCCAGCAGCTTGGGGACTAGCGGGGGAACAGATACGCAGTATTTT
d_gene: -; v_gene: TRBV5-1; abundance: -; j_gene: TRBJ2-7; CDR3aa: CASSSGTYEQYF; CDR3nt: TGCGCCAGCAGCTCGGGGACCTACGAGCAGTACTTC
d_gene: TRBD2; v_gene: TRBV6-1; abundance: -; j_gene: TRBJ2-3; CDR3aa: CASSGLTGGRSDTQYF; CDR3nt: TGTGCCAGCAGTGGACTTACGGGCGGGAGATCAGATACGCAGTATTTT
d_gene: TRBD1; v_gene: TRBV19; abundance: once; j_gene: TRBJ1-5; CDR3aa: CASTGQPYSNQPQHF; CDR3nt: TGTGCCAGTACGGGACAGCCTTATAGCAATCAGCCCCAGCATTTT
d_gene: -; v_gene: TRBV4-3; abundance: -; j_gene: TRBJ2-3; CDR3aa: CASSQDRQGGTPDTQYF; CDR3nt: TGCGCCAGCAGCCAAGATCGGCAGGGGGGTACTCCAGATACGCAGTATTTT
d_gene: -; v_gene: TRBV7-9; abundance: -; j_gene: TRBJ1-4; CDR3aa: CASPSATNEKLFF; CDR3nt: TGTGCCAGCCCTTCGGCAACTAATGAAAAACTGTTTTTT
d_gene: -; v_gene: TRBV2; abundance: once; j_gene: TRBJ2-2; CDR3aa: CATKPYTGELFF; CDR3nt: TGTGCCACAAAGCCGTACACCGGGGAGCTGTTTTTT